This T cell receptor (beta chain) was captured in a study of OX40 agonist ivuxolimab in advanced cancers. Study findings and constraints: Partial responders at 0.1-3.0 mg/kg had among the lowest clonal expansion. There was clonal expansion of CD4+ and CD8+ blood T cells by week 6 at 0.1 to 3.0 mg/kg.

Note on this clone: Its antigen is still unknown.

Using immunoSEQ multiplex PCR, the repertoire was profiled, and TCRdb retains in-frame clones only, with some absent. The profile covers about 31,000 clones, with around 87% appearing a single time and about 32% taken by the ten largest. Exclusion of a patient followed from autoimmune disease history or systemic immunosuppression. Blood got drawn at baseline, again on cycle 4 day 1, and then on cycle 7 day 1. The source of this sequence is an adult with an advanced solid tumor such as melanoma, head and neck, liver or kidney cancer. Sequencing used CD4+ or CD8+ T cells sorted from blood, obtained in a trial of the OX40 agonist ivuxolimab.

In DNA form, the CDR3 reads TGCGCCAGCAGCCGAGGACTGATGTTTTGGGGTGAAGCTTTCTTT. Its protein is CASSRGLMFWGEAFF. The chain carries TRBV5-1 and TRBJ1-1, with D unclear. Germline loops: CDR1 SGHRS, CDR2 YFSETQ. This CDR3 has 15 residues. V lost 4 bases to trimming and J lost 7 bases, with 20 bases between them.